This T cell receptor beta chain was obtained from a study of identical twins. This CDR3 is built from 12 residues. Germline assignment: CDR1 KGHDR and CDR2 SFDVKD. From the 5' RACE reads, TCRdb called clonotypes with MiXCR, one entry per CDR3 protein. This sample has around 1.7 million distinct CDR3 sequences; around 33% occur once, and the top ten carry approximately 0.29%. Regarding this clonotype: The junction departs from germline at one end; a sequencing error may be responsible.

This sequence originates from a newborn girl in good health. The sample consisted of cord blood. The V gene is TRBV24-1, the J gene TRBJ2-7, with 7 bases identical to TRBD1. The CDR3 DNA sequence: TGTGTCACCAGCTCGACAGGGAACGAGCAGTACTTC. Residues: CVTSSTGNEQYF.